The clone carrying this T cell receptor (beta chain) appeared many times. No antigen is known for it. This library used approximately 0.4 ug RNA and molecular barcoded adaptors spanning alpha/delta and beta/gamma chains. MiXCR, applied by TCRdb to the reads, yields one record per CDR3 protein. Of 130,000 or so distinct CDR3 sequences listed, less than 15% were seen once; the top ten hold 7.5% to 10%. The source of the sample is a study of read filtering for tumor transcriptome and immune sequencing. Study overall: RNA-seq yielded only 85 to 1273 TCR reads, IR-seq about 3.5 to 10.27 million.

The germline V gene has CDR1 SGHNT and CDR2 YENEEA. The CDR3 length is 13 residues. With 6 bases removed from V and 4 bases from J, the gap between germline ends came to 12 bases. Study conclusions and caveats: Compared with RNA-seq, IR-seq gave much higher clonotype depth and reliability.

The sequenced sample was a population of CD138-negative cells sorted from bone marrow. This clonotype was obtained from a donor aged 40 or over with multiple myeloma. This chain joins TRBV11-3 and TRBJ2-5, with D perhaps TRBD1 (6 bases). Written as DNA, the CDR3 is TGTGCCAGCAGTCGGACAGTCTTAGAGACCCAGTACTTC. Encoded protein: CASSRTVLETQYF.